One sample yielded the 10 T cell receptor beta chains listed below, sequenced in a study of cytomegalovirus exposure and HLA in healthy donors. The study ran its PCR with 60 Vbeta and 13 Jbeta primers. The repertoire was sequenced with immunoSEQ multiplex PCR; TCRdb's copy has only in-frame clones and lacks some. This table has approximately 44,000 clones, around three quarters appearing once. Sequences were obtained from PBMCs. These receptors came from a man younger than 40 in good health and CMV-seronegative.

This chain uses TRBV7-2 with TRBJ1-5; D possibly corresponds to TRBD1 (6 bases). Trimming stripped 2 bases from V and 0 bases from J, with 14 bases between. This CDR3 has 17 residues. Germline CDR1 SGHTA, CDR2 FQGNSA. The CDR3 region has the DNA TGTGCCAGCAGCTTAACTTCTACAGGGCTTAGCAATCAGCCCCAGCATTTT. This encodes CASSLTSTGLSNQPQHF.

The chain carries TRBV5-1 and TRBJ2-1, with D possibly being TRBD1 (5 bases). This CDR3 is 15 amino acids long. Trimming took 2 bases from V and 3 from J, leaving 12 bases between them. Per germline, CDR1 SGHRS and CDR2 YFSETQ. In nucleotides, the CDR3 is TGCGCCAGCAGCTTCGCACCTACAGGCTACAATGAGCAGTTCTTC. Protein sequence: CASSFAPTGYNEQFF.

In this sample, this clone turned up once. V and J are TRBV5-8 and TRBJ1-1; tentatively, D is TRBD1 (6 bases). V was trimmed by 9 bases and J by 0 bases, leaving 12 bases between them. Germline V gene data show CDR1 as SGHTS and CDR2 as YDEGEE. The CDR3 has 13 amino acids. This CDR3 is CAIGDNLNTEAFF. The CDR3 DNA sequence: TGTGCCATCGGGGACAACTTGAACACTGAAGCTTTCTTT.

The V and J genes are TRBV28 and TRBJ2-1; D is perhaps TRBD1 (7 bases). Germline CDR1 reads MDHEN; CDR2 reads SYDVKM. Trimming took off 4 bases at V and 1 base at J, with 14 bases between the two ends. The CDR3 spans 16 residues. CDR3 protein: CASSYLQGGSYNEQFF. The CDR3 DNA is TGTGCCAGCAGTTATTTGCAGGGGGGATCCTACAATGAGCAGTTCTTC.

Note on this clone: At one end the junction does not follow the germline gene, possibly because of a read error. The V call is TRBV4-3, the J call TRBJ2-3; D not certain. This CDR3 has 14 amino acids. The germline CDR1 and CDR2 sequences are LGHNA and YSLEER. CDR3: CASNQVVWTDTQYF. The CDR3 region has the DNA TGCGCCAGCAACCAAGTAGTCTGGACAGATACGCAGTATTTT.

In its sample, this clone was seen once. The chain links TRBV5-1 to TRBJ2-1; 7 positions agree with TRBD1. V lost 2 bases and J lost 9; bases outside the gene matches: 11. Germline CDR1 and CDR2: SGHRS and YFSETQ. CDR3 length: 15 residues. Here the CDR3 reads CASSFGTEKPREQFF. CDR3 sequence (DNA): TGCGCCAGCAGCTTCGGGACAGAAAAACCCCGTGAGCAGTTCTTC.

The rearrangement uses TRBV11-2 and TRBJ1-2; possible D gene TRBD1, 6 bases. Germline V CDR1 and CDR2: SGHAT, FQNNGV. The V gene lost 6 bases and the J gene lost 4 bases, with 15 bases spanning the gap. The CDR3 runs 14 residues. The CDR3 DNA reads TGTGCCAGCAGTTCGGAACAGGGCAGCTATGGCTACACCTTC. It is translated as CASSSEQGSYGYTF. Supplemented by reference TRBV11-2 and TRBJ1-2, the full variable domain reads EAGVAQSPRYKIIEKRQSVAFWCNPISGHATLYWYQQILGQGPKLLIQFQNNGVVDDSQLPKDRFSAERLKGVDSTLKIQPAKLEDSAVYLCASSSEQGSYGYTFGSGTRLTVV.

The chain combines TRBV9 with TRBJ2-5; 9 nucleotides agree with TRBD2. The J call may be wrong; the DNA end is better matched by TRBJ2-7. The length of the CDR3 is 13 residues. CDR1 and CDR2 from the germline V gene are SGDLS and YYNGEE. The CDR3 coding sequence is TGTGCCAGCAGCGTTAGCGGGAGTGCCGAGCAGTACTTC. This translates into CASSVSGSAEQYF.

This chain connects TRBV9 to TRBJ1-1; 8 bases are a match to TRBD1. Trimming at V came to 3 bases and at J to 4 bases, leaving 11 bases not matched to a gene. Germline CDR1 SGDLS, CDR2 YYNGEE. This CDR3 is 16 amino acids long. The CDR3 is CASSAYDRGGSTEAFF. The DNA for the CDR3 is TGTGCCAGCAGCGCCTACGACAGGGGAGGGTCCACTGAAGCTTTCTTT.

The chain recombines TRBV19 with TRBJ1-5; D might be TRBD1 (6 bases). The CDR3 consists of 15 residues. Germline V gene lookup returns CDR1 LNHDA and CDR2 SQIVND (reference sequence). Trimming took 2 bases from V and 0 from J, leaving 8 bases between them. As DNA, the CDR3 is TGTGCCAGTAGTATAACAGGGTCTAGCAATCAGCCCCAGCATTTT. Translation: CASSITGSSNQPQHF.